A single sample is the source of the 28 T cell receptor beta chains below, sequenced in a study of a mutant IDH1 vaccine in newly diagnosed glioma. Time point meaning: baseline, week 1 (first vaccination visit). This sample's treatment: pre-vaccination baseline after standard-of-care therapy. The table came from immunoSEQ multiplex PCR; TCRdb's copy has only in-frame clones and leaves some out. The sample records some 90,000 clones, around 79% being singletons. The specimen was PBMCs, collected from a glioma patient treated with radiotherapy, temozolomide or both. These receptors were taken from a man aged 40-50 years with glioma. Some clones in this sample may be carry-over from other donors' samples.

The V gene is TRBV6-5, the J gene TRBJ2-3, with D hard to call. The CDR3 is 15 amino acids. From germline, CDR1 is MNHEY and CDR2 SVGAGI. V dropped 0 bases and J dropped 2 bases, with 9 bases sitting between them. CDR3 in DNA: TGTGCCAGCAGTTACTCGAACGTTGCCACAGATACGCAGTATTTT. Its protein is CASSYSNVATDTQYF.

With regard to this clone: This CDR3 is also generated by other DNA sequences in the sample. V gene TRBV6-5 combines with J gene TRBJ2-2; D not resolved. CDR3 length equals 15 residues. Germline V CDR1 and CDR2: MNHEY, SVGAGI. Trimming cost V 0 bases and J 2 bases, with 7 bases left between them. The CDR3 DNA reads TGTGCCAGCAGTTACTCTGGCGGCAACACCGGGGAGCTGTTTTTT. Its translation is CASSYSGGNTGELFF.

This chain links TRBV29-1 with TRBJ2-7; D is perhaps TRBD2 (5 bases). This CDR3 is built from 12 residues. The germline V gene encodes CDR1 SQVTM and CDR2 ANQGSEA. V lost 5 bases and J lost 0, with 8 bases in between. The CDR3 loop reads CSVRESSYEQYF. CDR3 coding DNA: TGCAGCGTTAGGGAGAGCTCCTACGAGCAGTACTTC.

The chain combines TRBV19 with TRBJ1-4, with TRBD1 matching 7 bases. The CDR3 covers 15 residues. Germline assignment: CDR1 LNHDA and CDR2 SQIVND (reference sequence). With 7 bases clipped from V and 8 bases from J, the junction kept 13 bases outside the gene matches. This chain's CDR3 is CASTPREGAVEKLFF. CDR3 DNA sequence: TGTGCCAGTACCCCGAGGGAGGGGGCAGTCGAAAAACTGTTTTTT. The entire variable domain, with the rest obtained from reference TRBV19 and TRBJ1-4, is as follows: DGGITQSPKYLFRKEGQNVTLSCEQNLNHDAMYWYRQDPGQGLRLIYYSQIVNDFQKGDIAEGYSVSREKKESFPLTVTSAQKNPTAFYLCASTPREGAVEKLFFGSGTQLSVL.

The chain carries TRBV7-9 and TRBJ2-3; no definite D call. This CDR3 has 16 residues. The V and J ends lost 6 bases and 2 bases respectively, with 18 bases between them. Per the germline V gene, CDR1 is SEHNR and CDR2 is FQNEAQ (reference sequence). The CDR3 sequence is CASRAATPRATDTQYF. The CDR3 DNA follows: TGTGCCAGCAGAGCAGCGACACCTCGGGCCACAGATACGCAGTATTTT.

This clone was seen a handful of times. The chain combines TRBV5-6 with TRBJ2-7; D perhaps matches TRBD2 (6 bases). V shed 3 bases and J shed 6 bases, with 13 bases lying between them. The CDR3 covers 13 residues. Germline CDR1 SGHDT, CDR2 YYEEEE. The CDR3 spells CASSWGLLTEQYF. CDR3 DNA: TGTGCCAGCAGCTGGGGACTCCTGACCGAGCAGTACTTC.

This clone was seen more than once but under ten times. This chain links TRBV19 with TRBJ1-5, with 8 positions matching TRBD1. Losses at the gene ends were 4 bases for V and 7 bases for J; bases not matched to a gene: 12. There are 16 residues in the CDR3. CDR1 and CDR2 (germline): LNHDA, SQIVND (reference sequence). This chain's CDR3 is CASSTFRGQGDQPQHF. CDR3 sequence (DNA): TGTGCCAGTAGTACCTTCCGCGGACAGGGTGACCAGCCCCAGCATTTT.

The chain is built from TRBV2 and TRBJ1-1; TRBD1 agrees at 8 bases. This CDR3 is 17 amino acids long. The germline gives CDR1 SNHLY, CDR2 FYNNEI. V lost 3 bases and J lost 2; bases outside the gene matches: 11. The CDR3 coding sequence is TGTGCCAGCAGTGACGACAGGGGAAAGACCGTAAACACTGAAGCTTTCTTT. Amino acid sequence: CASSDDRGKTVNTEAFF.

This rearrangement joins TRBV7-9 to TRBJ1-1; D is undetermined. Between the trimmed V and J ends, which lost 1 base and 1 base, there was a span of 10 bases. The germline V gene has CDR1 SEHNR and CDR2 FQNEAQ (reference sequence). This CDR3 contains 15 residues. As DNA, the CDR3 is TGTGCCAGCAGCTTAGATGGCAGAAAGAACACTGAAGCTTTCTTT. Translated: CASSLDGRKNTEAFF.

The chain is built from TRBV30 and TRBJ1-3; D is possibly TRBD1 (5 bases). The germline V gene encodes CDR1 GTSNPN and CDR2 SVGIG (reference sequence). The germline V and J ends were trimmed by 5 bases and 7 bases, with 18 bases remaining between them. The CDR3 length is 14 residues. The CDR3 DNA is TGTGCCTGGCTAGGGGAGAGGGCCAGGAACACCATATATTTT. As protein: CAWLGERARNTIYF.

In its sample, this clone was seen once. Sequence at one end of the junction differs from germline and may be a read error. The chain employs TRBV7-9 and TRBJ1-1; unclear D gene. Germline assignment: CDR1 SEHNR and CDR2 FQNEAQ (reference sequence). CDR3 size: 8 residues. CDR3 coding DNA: TGTGCCAGCAGCCCTCCGGGGTTT. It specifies CASSPPGF.

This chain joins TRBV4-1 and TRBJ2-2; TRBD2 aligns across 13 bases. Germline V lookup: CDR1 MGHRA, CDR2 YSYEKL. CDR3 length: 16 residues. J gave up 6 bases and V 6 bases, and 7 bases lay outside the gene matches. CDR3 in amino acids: CASRLAGGPRPGELFF. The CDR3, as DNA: TGCGCCAGCAGACTAGCGGGGGGGCCCCGCCCCGGGGAGCTGTTTTTT.

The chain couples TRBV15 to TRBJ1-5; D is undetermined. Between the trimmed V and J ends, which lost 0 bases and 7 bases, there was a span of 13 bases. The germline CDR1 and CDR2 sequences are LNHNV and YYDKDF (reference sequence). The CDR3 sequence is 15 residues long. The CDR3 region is CATSRDWGSWQPQHF. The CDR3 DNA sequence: TGTGCCACCAGCAGAGATTGGGGTAGCTGGCAGCCCCAGCATTTT.

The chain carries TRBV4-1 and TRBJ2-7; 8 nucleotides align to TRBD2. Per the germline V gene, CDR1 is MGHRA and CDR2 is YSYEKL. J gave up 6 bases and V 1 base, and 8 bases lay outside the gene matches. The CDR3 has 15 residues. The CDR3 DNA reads TGCGCCAGCAGCCAAGCCGGGACTAGATCACGCGAGCAGTACTTC. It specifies CASSQAGTRSREQYF.

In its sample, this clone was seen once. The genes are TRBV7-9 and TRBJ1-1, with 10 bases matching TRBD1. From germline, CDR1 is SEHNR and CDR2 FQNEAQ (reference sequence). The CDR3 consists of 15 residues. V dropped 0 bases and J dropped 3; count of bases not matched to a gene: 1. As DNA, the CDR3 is TGTGCCAGCAGCTTAGCCGGGACAGGGGACACTGAAGCTTTCTTT. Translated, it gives CASSLAGTGDTEAFF.

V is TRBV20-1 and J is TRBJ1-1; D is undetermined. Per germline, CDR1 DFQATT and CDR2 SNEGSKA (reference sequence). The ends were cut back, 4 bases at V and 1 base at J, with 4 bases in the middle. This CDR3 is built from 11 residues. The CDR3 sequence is CSATKNTEAFF. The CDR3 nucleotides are TGCAGTGCTACCAAGAACACTGAAGCTTTCTTT.

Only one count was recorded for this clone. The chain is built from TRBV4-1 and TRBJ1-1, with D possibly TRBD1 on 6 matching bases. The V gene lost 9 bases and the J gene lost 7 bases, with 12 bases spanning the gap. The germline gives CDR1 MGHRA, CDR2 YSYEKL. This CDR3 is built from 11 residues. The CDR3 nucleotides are TGCGCCAGTCGAGAGGGGGGTGAAGCTTTCTTT. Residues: CASREGGEAFF.

In DNA form, the CDR3 reads TGTGCCAGCAGTTACGAGGGCCTGAGCACTGAAGCTTTCTTT. Translation gives CASSYEGLSTEAFF. J is TRBJ1-1 and V is TRBV7-9, with D unresolved. The CDR3 contains 14 residues. Trimming pared 6 bases from V and 4 bases from J, leaving 15 bases between. The germline V gene encodes CDR1 SEHNR and CDR2 FQNEAQ (reference sequence).

CDR3: CASSLGGGAENEQFF. The CDR3 coding sequence is TGCGCCAGCAGCTTGGGCGGGGGGGCCGAGAATGAGCAGTTCTTC. This rearrangement joins TRBV5-1 to TRBJ2-1; TRBD2 agrees at 9 bases. After removal of 0 bases from V and 7 bases from J, the junction contained 5 bases not matched to a gene. This CDR3 is built from 15 residues. Germline-derived CDR1 and CDR2 are SGHRS and YFSETQ.

CDR3 in DNA: TGTGCCTGGAGTCCTGGGGGTCCTGATGAAGCTTTCTTT. It yields the protein CAWSPGGPDEAFF. The rearrangement uses TRBV30 and TRBJ1-1; D is possibly TRBD1 (5 bases). V was pared by 2 bases and J by 7 bases, with 14 bases between. This CDR3 spans 13 amino acids. The V gene's germline CDR1 is GTSNPN and CDR2 SVGIG (reference sequence).

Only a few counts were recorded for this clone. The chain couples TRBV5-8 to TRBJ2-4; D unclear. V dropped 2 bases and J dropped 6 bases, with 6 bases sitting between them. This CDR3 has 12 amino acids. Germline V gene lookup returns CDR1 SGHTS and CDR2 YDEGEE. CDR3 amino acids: CASSFMGNIQYF. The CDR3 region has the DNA TGTGCCAGCAGCTTCATGGGAAACATTCAGTACTTC.

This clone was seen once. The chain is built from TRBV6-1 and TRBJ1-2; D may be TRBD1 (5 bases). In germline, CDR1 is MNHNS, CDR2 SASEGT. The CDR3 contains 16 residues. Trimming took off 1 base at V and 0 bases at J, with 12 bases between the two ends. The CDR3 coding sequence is TGTGCCAGCAGTGAAGTGGGGGACGCACCTAACTATGGCTACACCTTC. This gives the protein CASSEVGDAPNYGYTF.

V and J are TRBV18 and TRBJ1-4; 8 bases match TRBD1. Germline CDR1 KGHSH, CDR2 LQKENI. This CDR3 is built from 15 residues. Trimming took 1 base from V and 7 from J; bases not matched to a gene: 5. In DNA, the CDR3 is TGTGCCAGCTCACCACGTGGACAGGGTGGTGAAAAACTGTTTTTT. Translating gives CASSPRGQGGEKLFF.

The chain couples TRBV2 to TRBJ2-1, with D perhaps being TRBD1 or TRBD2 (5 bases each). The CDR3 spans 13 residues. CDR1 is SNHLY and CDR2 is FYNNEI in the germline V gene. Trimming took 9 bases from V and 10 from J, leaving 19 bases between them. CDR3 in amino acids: CASGPEGRGEQFF. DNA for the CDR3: TGTGCCAGTGGCCCCGAGGGGCGCGGGGAGCAGTTCTTC.

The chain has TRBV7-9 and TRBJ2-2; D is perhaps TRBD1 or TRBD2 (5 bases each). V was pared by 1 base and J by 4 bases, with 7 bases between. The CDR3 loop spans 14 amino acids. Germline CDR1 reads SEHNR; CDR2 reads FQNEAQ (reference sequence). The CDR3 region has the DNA TGTGCCAGCAGCTTAGTGGGGACCACCGGGGAGCTGTTTTTT. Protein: CASSLVGTTGELFF. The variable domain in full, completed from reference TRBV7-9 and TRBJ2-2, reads DTGVSQNPRHKITKRGQNVTFRCDPISEHNRLYWYRQTLGQGPEFLTYFQNEAQLEKSRLLSDRFSAERPKGSFSTLEIQRTEQGDSAMYLCASSLVGTTGELFFGEGSRLTVL.

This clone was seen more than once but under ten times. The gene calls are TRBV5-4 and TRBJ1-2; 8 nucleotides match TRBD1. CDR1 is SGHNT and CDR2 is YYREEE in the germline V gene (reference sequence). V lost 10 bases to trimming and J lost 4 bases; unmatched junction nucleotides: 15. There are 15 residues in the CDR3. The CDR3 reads CAGGAGGGRLYGYTF. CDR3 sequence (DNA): TGTGCCGGAGGGGCAGGGGGCGGTCGACTCTATGGCTACACCTTC. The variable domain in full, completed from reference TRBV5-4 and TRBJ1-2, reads ETGVTQSPTHLIKTRGQQVTLRCSSQSGHNTVSWYQQALGQGPQFIFQYYREEENGRGNFPPRFSGLQFPNYSSELNVNALELDDSALYLCAGGAGGGRLYGYTFGSGTRLTVV.

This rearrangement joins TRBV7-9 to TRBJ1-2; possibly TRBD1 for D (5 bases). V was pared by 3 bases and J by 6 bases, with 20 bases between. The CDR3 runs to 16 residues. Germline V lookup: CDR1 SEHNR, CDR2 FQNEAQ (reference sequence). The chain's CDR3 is CASSLTGARTTNGYTF. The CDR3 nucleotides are TGTGCCAGCAGCTTGACCGGGGCTCGAACGACAAATGGCTACACCTTC. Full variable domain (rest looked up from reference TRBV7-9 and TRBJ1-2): DTGVSQNPRHKITKRGQNVTFRCDPISEHNRLYWYRQTLGQGPEFLTYFQNEAQLEKSRLLSDRFSAERPKGSFSTLEIQRTEQGDSAMYLCASSLTGARTTNGYTFGSGTRLTVV.

The CDR3 coding sequence is TGTGCCAGCTCACTTAGGAGCGACACCGGGGAGCTGTTTTTT. Its protein is CASSLRSDTGELFF. The chain is built from TRBV18 and TRBJ2-2; D remains unclear. Trimming left V 4 bases short and J 3 bases short, with 9 bases between. The germline V gene has CDR1 KGHSH and CDR2 LQKENI. The CDR3 sequence is 14 residues long.